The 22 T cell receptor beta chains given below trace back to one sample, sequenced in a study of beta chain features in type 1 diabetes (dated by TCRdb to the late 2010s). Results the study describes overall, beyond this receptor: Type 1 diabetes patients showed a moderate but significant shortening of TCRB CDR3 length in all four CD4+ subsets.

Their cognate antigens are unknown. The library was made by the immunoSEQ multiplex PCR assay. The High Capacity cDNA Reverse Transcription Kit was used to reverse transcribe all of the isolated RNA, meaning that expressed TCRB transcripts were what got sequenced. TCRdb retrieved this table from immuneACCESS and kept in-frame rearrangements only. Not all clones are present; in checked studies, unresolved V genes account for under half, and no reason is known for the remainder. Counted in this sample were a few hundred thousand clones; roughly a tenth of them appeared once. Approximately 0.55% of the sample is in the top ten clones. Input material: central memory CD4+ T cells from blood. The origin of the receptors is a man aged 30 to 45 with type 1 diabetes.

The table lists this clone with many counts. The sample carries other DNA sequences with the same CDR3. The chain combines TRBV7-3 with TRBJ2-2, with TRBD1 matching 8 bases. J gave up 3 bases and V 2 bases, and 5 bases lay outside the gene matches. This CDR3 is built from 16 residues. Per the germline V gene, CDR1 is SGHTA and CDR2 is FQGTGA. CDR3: CASSLGQGADTGELFF. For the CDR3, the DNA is TGTGCCAGCAGCTTAGGCCAGGGGGCAGACACCGGGGAGCTGTTTTTT.

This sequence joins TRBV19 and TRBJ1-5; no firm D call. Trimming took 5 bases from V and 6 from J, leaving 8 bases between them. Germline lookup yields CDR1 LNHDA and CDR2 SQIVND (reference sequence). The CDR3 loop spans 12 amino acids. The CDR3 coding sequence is TGTGCCAGTAGTTGGGTAAGTCAGCCCCAGCATTTT. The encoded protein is CASSWVSQPQHF.

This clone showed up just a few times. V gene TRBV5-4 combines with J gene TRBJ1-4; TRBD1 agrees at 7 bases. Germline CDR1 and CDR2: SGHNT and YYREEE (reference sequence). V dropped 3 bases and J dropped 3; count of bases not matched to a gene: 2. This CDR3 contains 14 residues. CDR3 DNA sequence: TGTGCCAGCAGCTCCGGGACAGCTAATGAAAAACTGTTTTTT. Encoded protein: CASSSGTANEKLFF. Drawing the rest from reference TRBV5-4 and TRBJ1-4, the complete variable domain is ETGVTQSPTHLIKTRGQQVTLRCSSQSGHNTVSWYQQALGQGPQFIFQYYREEENGRGNFPPRFSGLQFPNYSSELNVNALELDDSALYLCASSSGTANEKLFFGSGTQLSVL.

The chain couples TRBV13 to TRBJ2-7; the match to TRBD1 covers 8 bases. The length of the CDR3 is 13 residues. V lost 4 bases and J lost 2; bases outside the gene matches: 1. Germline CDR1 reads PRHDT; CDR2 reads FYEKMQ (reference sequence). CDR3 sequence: CASSSQGAYEQYF. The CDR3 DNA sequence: TGTGCCAGCAGCTCACAGGGGGCCTACGAGCAGTACTTC. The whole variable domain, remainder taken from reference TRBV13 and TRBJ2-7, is AAGVIQSPRHLIKEKRETATLKCYPIPRHDTVYWYQQGPGQDPQFLISFYEKMQSDKGSIPDRFSAQQFSDYHSELNMSSLELGDSALYFCASSSQGAYEQYFGPGTRLTVT.

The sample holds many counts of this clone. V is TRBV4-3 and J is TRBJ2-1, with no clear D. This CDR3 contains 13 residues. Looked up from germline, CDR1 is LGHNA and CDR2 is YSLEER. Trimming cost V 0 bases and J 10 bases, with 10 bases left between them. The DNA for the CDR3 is TGCGCCAGCAGCCAAGATGGAAGGCCCGAGCAGTTCTTC. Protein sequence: CASSQDGRPEQFF.

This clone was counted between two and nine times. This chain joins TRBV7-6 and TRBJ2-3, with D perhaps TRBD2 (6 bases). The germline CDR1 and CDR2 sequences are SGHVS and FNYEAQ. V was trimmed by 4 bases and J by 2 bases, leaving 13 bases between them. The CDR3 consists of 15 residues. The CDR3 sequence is CASSSSGGNTDTQYF. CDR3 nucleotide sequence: TGTGCCAGCAGCTCCAGCGGCGGGAACACAGATACGCAGTATTTT.

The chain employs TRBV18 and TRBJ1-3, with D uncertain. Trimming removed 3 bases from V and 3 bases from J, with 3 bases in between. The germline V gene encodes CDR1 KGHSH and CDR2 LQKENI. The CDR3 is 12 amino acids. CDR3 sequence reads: CASSPDGNTIYF. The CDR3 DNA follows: TGTGCCAGCTCACCGGATGGAAACACCATATATTTT.

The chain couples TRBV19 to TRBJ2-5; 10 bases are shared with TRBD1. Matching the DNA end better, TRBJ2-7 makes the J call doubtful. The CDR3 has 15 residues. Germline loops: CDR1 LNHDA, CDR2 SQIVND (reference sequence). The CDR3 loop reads CASSIRGQGTYEQYF. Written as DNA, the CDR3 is TGTGCCAGTAGTATCAGGGGACAGGGGACCTACGAGCAGTACTTC.

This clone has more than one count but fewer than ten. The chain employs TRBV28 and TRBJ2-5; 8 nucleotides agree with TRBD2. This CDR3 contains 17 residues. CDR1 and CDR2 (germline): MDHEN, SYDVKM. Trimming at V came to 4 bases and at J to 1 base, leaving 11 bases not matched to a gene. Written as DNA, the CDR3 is TGTGCCAGCAGTTCGGGAGGGACACGATCTTTCCAAGAGACCCAGTACTTC. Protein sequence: CASSSGGTRSFQETQYF. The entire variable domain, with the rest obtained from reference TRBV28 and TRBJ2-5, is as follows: DVKVTQSSRYLVKRTGEKVFLECVQDMDHENMFWYRQDPGLGLRLIYFSYDVKMKEKGDIPEGYSVSREKKERFSLILESASTNQTSMYLCASSSGGTRSFQETQYFGPGTRLLVL.

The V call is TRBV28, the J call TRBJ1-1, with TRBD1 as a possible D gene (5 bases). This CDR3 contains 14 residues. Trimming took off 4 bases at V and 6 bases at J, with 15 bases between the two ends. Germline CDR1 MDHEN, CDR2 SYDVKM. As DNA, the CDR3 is TGTGCCAGCAGTTACCGGGGCAAAAGGTCTGAAGCTTTCTTT. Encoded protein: CASSYRGKRSEAFF.

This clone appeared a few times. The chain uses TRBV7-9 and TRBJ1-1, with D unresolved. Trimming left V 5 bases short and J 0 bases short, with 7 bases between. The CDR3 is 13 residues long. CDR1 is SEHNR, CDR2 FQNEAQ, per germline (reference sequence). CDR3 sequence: CASSGKLNTEAFF. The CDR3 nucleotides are TGTGCCAGCAGCGGTAAGCTGAACACTGAAGCTTTCTTT.

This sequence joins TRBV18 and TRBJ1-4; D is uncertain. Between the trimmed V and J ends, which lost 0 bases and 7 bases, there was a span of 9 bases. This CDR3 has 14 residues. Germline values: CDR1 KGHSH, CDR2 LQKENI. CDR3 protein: CASSPPGRSEKLFF. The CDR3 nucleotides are TGTGCCAGCTCACCACCGGGCAGATCTGAAAAACTGTTTTTT.

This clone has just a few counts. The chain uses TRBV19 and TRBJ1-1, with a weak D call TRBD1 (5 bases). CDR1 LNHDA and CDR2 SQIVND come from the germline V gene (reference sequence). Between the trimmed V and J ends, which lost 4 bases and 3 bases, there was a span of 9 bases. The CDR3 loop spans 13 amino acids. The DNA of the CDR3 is TGTGCCAGTAGTAGGGGCGGCCACACTGAAGCTTTCTTT. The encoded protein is CASSRGGHTEAFF. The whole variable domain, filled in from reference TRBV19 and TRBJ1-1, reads DGGITQSPKYLFRKEGQNVTLSCEQNLNHDAMYWYRQDPGQGLRLIYYSQIVNDFQKGDIAEGYSVSREKKESFPLTVTSAQKNPTAFYLCASSRGGHTEAFFGQGTRLTVV.

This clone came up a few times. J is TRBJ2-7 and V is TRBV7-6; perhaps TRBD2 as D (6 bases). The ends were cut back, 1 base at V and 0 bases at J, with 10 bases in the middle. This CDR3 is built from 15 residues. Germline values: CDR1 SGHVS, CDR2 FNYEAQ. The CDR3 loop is CASSLGRGNSYEQYF. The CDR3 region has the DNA TGTGCCAGCAGCTTAGGACGGGGGAACTCCTACGAGCAGTACTTC.

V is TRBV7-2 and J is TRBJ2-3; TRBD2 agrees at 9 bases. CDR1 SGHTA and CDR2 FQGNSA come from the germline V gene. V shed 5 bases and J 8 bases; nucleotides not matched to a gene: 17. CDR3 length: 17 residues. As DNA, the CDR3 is TGTGCCAGCAGCCGCGCTGGTAGCGGGAGAAACACCGGTACGCAGTATTTT. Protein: CASSRAGSGRNTGTQYF.

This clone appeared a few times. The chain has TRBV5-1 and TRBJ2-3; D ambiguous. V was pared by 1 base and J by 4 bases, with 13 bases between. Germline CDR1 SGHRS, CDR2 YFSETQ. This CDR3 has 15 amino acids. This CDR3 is CASSLYSDLPDTQYF. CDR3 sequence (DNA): TGCGCCAGCAGCTTGTATTCCGACTTACCAGATACGCAGTATTTT.

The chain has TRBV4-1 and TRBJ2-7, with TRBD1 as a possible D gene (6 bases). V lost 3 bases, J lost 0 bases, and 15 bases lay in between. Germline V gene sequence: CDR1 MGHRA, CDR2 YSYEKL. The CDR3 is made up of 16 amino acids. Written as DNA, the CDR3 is TGCGCCAGCAGCCAGGCTACAGGGTACTACTCCTACGAGCAGTACTTC. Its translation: CASSQATGYYSYEQYF.

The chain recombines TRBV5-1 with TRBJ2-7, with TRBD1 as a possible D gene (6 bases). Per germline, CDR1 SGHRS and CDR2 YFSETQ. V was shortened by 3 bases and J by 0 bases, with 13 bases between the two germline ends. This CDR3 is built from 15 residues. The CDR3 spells CASSSVGGHSYEQYF. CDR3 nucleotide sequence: TGCGCCAGCAGCTCCGTTGGGGGACACTCCTACGAGCAGTACTTC.

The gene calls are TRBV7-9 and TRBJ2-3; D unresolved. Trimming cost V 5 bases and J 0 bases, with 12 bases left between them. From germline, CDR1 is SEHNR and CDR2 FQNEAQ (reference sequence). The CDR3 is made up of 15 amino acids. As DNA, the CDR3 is TGTGCCAGCAGCGTCGGGTGGCCTAGCACAGATACGCAGTATTTT. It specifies CASSVGWPSTDTQYF.

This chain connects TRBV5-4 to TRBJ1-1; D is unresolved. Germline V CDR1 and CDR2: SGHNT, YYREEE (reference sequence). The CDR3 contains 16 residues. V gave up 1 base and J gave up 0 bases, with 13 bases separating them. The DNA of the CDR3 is TGTGCCAGCAGCTTGAGTGGAGGAGGGTTGAACACTGAAGCTTTCTTT. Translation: CASSLSGGGLNTEAFF.

DNA for the CDR3: TGTGCCAGTAGTCCCGATATTGGGGGCTCCTACGAGCAGTACTTC. It encodes CASSPDIGGSYEQYF. The gene calls are TRBV19 and TRBJ2-7, with D perhaps matching TRBD1 or TRBD2 (5 bases each). This CDR3 is built from 15 residues. V was pared by 5 bases and J by 0 bases, with 14 bases between. Germline V gene lookup returns CDR1 LNHDA and CDR2 SQIVND (reference sequence).

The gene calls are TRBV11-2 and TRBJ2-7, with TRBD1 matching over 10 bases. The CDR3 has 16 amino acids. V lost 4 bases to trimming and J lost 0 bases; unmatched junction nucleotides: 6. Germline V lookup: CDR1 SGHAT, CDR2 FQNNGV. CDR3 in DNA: TGTGCCAGCAGCTCAATCCGGGACAGGGGCTCCTACGAGCAGTACTTC. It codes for CASSSIRDRGSYEQYF. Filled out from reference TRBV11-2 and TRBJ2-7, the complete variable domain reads EAGVAQSPRYKIIEKRQSVAFWCNPISGHATLYWYQQILGQGPKLLIQFQNNGVVDDSQLPKDRFSAERLKGVDSTLKIQPAKLEDSAVYLCASSSIRDRGSYEQYFGPGTRLTVT.